This T cell receptor (beta chain) was sequenced during a study of blood T cell repertoires in COVID-19. Turning to the study itself: T cells, B-cell-depleted T cells, or PBMCs supplied cDNA or gDNA.

Original processing methods: Scientists estimated how many nucleated cells there were by amplifying reference gene primers. The table came from immunoSEQ multiplex PCR; TCRdb's copy has only in-frame clones and leaves some out. That table is the source of V, J and clone size, and D and trimming were worked out from the DNA. The table has 30,000 to 35,000 clones, 75% to 90% seen once. The V gene lost 0 bases and the J gene lost 10 bases, with 17 bases spanning the gap. CDR3 length: 16 amino acids. CDR1 and CDR2 from the germline V gene are SGHRS and YFSETQ. V is TRBV5-1 and J is TRBJ1-6; a weak D match, TRBD1 (5 bases). The sequenced material came from peripheral blood. The clonotype comes from a human donor with acute or convalescent COVID-19. The donor label of this sample is uncertain. This chain's CDR3 is CASSLGVLGGLSPLHF. CDR3 nucleotides: TGCGCCAGCAGCTTGGGGGTTTTGGGGGGACTCTCACCCCTCCACTTT.